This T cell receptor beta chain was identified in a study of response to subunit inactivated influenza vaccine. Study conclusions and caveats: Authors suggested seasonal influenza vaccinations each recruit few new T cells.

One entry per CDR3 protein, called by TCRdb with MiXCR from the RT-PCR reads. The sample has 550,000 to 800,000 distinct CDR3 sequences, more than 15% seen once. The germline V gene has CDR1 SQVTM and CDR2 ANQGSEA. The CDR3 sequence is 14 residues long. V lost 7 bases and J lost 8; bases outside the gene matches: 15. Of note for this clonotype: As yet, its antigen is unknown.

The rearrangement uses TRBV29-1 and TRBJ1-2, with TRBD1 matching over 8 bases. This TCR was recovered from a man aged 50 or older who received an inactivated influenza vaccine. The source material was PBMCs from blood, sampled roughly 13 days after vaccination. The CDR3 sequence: CSARTGLGGRGYTF. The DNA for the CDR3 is TGCAGCGCTCGGACAGGGCTGGGAGGGAGAGGCTACACCTTC.